This T cell receptor (beta chain) was recovered during a study of CD4 and CD8 cells across lung adenocarcinoma regions. The CDR3 runs 15 residues. V gave up 5 bases and J gave up 9 bases, with 20 bases separating them. Per germline, CDR1 SGHAT and CDR2 FQNNGV. The patients had localized lung adenocarcinoma, a non-small cell subtype. TCRdb reanalysed the PCR reads using MiXCR and keeps one entry per CDR3 protein. The table records about 11,000 distinct CDR3 sequences, roughly 51% of them present only once. The origin of this receptor is a female donor with lung adenocarcinoma. The CD4 and CD8 labels of this study may be unreliable. The chain links TRBV11-2 to TRBJ2-1, with D possibly TRBD1 on 6 matching bases. The sequenced sample was CD8+ T cells from the center of a lung tumor. The CDR3, as DNA: TGTGCCAGCAGCCCCACAGGGAAGGTGAGCGGTGAGCAGTTCTTC. It yields the protein CASSPTGKVSGEQFF.